The 30 T cell receptor beta chains below all came from one sample that was sequenced in a study of shared clonotypes between healthy human individuals. Here immunoSEQ multiplex PCR was the method, and the copy in TCRdb shows in-frame clones only, minus some. Of around 1,100,000 clones in the sample, 60% to 85% were seen once. Sequenced sample: memory CD4+ T cells from PBMCs. Subset here: CD45RA-negative fraction. Source of these receptors: a man younger than 35 in good health. Some clones in this sample may be carry-over from other donors' samples.

This clone has more than one count but fewer than ten. The V gene is TRBV4-2, the J gene TRBJ2-1, with 7 bases fitting TRBD1. The CDR3 contains 17 residues. Germline V CDR1 and CDR2: LGHNA, YNFKEQ. The junction had 5 bases not matched to a gene; V was cut back by 0 bases and J by 0 bases. The CDR3 region is CASSQDRDSLSYNEQFF. CDR3 DNA sequence: TGTGCCAGCAGCCAAGACCGGGACAGCCTCTCCTACAATGAGCAGTTCTTC.

The chain combines TRBV5-1 with TRBJ1-1; D might be TRBD1 (5 bases). Germline values: CDR1 SGHRS, CDR2 YFSETQ. The CDR3 totals 16 residues. V shed 5 bases and J shed 0 bases, with 17 bases lying between them. Here the CDR3 DNA reads TGCGCCAGCAGACCCGTGGCCCAGGGCATGAACACTGAAGCTTTCTTT. Translated, it gives CASRPVAQGMNTEAFF.

The rearrangement links TRBV7-9 to TRBJ1-2, with 8 positions matching TRBD1. Germline assignment: CDR1 SEHNR and CDR2 FQNEAQ (reference sequence). This CDR3 spans 15 amino acids. V shed 4 bases and J 5 bases; nucleotides not matched to a gene: 9. The CDR3 protein is CASSYQGALWYGYTF. The CDR3 nucleotides are TGTGCCAGCAGCTACCAGGGGGCCCTATGGTATGGCTACACCTTC. Drawing the rest from reference TRBV7-9 and TRBJ1-2, the complete variable domain is DTGVSQNPRHKITKRGQNVTFRCDPISEHNRLYWYRQTLGQGPEFLTYFQNEAQLEKSRLLSDRFSAERPKGSFSTLEIQRTEQGDSAMYLCASSYQGALWYGYTFGSGTRLTVV.

The V call is TRBV25-1, the J call TRBJ2-2, with D possibly TRBD2 on 6 matching bases. The CDR3 is 15 residues long. Germline V CDR1 and CDR2: MGHDK, SYGVNS. Trimming shortened V by 7 bases and J by 1 base, and 13 bases separated the two germline ends. The CDR3 DNA is TGTGCCAGCACCGCGGGGTCACTGAACACCGGGGAGCTGTTTTTT. Translated, it gives CASTAGSLNTGELFF.

This sequence joins TRBV7-2 and TRBJ2-3; 13 bases line up with TRBD2. Germline CDR1 and CDR2: SGHTA and FQGNSA. V dropped 6 bases and J dropped 10; count of bases not matched to a gene: 7. CDR3 size: 14 residues. The CDR3 DNA reads as TGTGCCAGCAGTCGGACTAGCGGGAGTTATGCGCAGTATTTT. Translated: CASSRTSGSYAQYF.

In regard to this clone: This likely came from a read error, as a far larger clone is one base away. This rearrangement joins TRBV5-1 to TRBJ1-1, with D uncertain. The CDR3 length is 14 residues. V lost 1 base and J lost 1, with 8 bases in between. Germline V lookup: CDR1 SGHRS, CDR2 YFSETQ. The CDR3 loop reads CASSLQVANTEAFF. CDR3 coding DNA: TGCGCCAGCAGCTTGCAGGTGGCGAACACTGAAGCTTTCTTT. The full variable domain, with the rest looked up from reference TRBV5-1 and TRBJ1-1, is KAGVTQTPRYLIKTRGQQVTLSCSPISGHRSVSWYQQTPGQGLQFLFEYFSETQRNKGNFPGRFSGRQFSNSRSEMNVSTLELGDSALYLCASSLQVANTEAFFGQGTRLTVV.

This clone was seen a few times. The chain links TRBV4-3 to TRBJ2-7, with 9 bases fitting TRBD1. After removal of 6 bases from V and 3 bases from J, the junction contained 6 bases not matched to a gene. This CDR3 contains 14 residues. Germline V CDR1 and CDR2: LGHNA, YSLEER. The CDR3 region has the DNA TGCGCCAGCAGTCCAAGGACAGGGGACTACGAGCAGTACTTC. This sequence encodes CASSPRTGDYEQYF.

The rearrangement uses TRBV7-3 and TRBJ2-2; D gene uncertain. Trimming removed 3 bases at V and 7 bases at J, with 15 bases between. Germline CDR1 is SGHTA and CDR2 is FQGTGA. The CDR3 is 15 amino acids. The CDR3 nucleotides are TGTGCCAGCAGCTTGACTCCCCGAGGCATCGGGGAGCTGTTTTTT. Protein product: CASSLTPRGIGELFF.

The chain uses TRBV5-1 and TRBJ2-2; no firm D call. Germline-derived CDR1 and CDR2 are SGHRS and YFSETQ. The V end lost 7 bases, the J end lost 0 bases, and 7 bases lay between the germline ends. The CDR3 spans 13 residues. The DNA of the CDR3 is TGCGCCAGCCAACCCTCGAACACCGGGGAGCTGTTTTTT. It specifies CASQPSNTGELFF. Supplemented by reference TRBV5-1 and TRBJ2-2, the full variable domain reads KAGVTQTPRYLIKTRGQQVTLSCSPISGHRSVSWYQQTPGQGLQFLFEYFSETQRNKGNFPGRFSGRQFSNSRSEMNVSTLELGDSALYLCASQPSNTGELFFGEGSRLTVL.

The V and J genes are TRBV7-9 and TRBJ2-7; D unresolved. Germline V lookup: CDR1 SEHNR, CDR2 FQNEAQ (reference sequence). Trimming removed 1 base at V and 1 base at J, with 11 bases between. The length of the CDR3 is 15 residues. CDR3 DNA sequence: TGTGCCAGCAGCTTAGTTGGCAGATATTCCTACGAGCAGTACTTC. Translated, it gives CASSLVGRYSYEQYF.

The count of this clone is one. The V call is TRBV10-2, the J call TRBJ2-2; 11 nucleotides agree with TRBD2. CDR1 and CDR2 from the germline V gene are WSHSY and SAAADI. This CDR3 has 18 residues. Trimming took 0 bases from V and 6 from J; bases not matched to a gene: 9. The CDR3 DNA reads TGCGCCAGCAGTGAGTCGAGAGGAACTAGCGGGAGAGCCGGGGAGCTGTTTTTT. Protein sequence: CASSESRGTSGRAGELFF.

The chain carries TRBV15 and TRBJ1-2; 8 bases agree with TRBD1. Germline V gives CDR1 LNHNV, CDR2 YYDKDF (reference sequence). The V gene end was trimmed by 5 bases and the J gene end by 7 bases; junction bases not matched to a gene: 6. The CDR3 is 13 amino acids. CDR3 nucleotide sequence: TGTGCCACCAGCGGGCAGGGGGCTGCTGGCTACACCTTC. Amino acids: CATSGQGAAGYTF.

The rearrangement links TRBV4-3 to TRBJ2-5; the match to TRBD2 covers 8 bases. Germline CDR1 and CDR2: LGHNA and YSLEER. CDR3 size: 14 residues. V was pared by 0 bases and J by 5 bases, with 2 bases of the junction left unmatched. CDR3: CASSQDTGGETQYF. The CDR3 nucleotides read TGCGCCAGCAGCCAAGATACGGGAGGGGAGACCCAGTACTTC.

CDR3 DNA: TGTGCCAGCTCCCCTCTCCCGGCAACTACCGGGGAGCTGTTTTTT. It translates to CASSPLPATTGELFF. This chain links TRBV18 with TRBJ2-2; the D is unclear. The length of the CDR3 is 15 residues. Germline V lookup: CDR1 KGHSH, CDR2 LQKENI. V gave up 6 bases and J gave up 5 bases, with 16 bases separating them.

This clone was detected once. The chain uses TRBV2 and TRBJ2-7, with D perhaps TRBD2 (5 bases). With 0 bases removed from V and 9 bases from J, the gap between germline ends came to 15 bases. Per the germline V gene, CDR1 is SNHLY and CDR2 is FYNNEI. The CDR3 totals 14 residues. In nucleotides, the CDR3 is TGTGCCAGCAGTGAAGCTCAGCGGACCACCGGGCAGTACTTC. This codes for CASSEAQRTTGQYF.

Note on this clone: Without the conserved terminal phenylalanine or tryptophan, this CDR3 likely stems from a read error. It is unclear where the CDR3 begins or ends on the DNA, so no DNA is shown, and the CDR3 is as TCRdb lists it. The chain couples TRBV28 to TRBJ1-1; the table gives TRBD1 as D, unverified against the DNA. The CDR3 spans 11 amino acids, including both terminal residues. Germline lookup yields CDR1 MDHEN and CDR2 SYDVKM. The CDR3 protein is CASSSDTGFVL.

The gene calls are TRBV5-1 and TRBJ2-1; 7 positions agree with TRBD2. V shed 1 base and J 4 bases; nucleotides not matched to a gene: 2. CDR1 is SGHRS, CDR2 YFSETQ, per germline. The CDR3 runs 14 residues. The chain's CDR3 is CASSLTSAYNEQFF. CDR3 nucleotides: TGCGCCAGCAGCTTGACTAGCGCTTACAATGAGCAGTTCTTC.

This clone has just a few counts. The rearrangement links TRBV6-4 to TRBJ2-6; D might be TRBD1 (6 bases). Germline V lookup: CDR1 MRHNA, CDR2 SNTAGT. V dropped 2 bases and J dropped 0 bases, with 8 bases sitting between them. This CDR3 region has 16 residues. The CDR3 DNA is TGTGCCAGCAGTGACGTGGGGGCCTCTGGGGCCAACGTCCTGACTTTC. Translation: CASSDVGASGANVLTF.

V gene TRBV28 combines with J gene TRBJ2-7; 9 bases are a match to TRBD2. CDR1 is MDHEN and CDR2 is SYDVKM in the germline V gene. The CDR3 has 16 residues. V was pared by 5 bases and J by 3 bases, with 11 bases of the junction left unmatched. The CDR3 loop is CASSAFLAGDVYEQYF. CDR3 nucleotides: TGTGCCAGCAGTGCCTTCTTAGCGGGAGACGTCTACGAGCAGTACTTC. Full variable domain (remainder filled in from reference TRBV28 and TRBJ2-7): DVKVTQSSRYLVKRTGEKVFLECVQDMDHENMFWYRQDPGLGLRLIYFSYDVKMKEKGDIPEGYSVSREKKERFSLILESASTNQTSMYLCASSAFLAGDVYEQYFGPGTRLTVT.

This clone showed up many times. The chain joins TRBV23-1 to TRBJ1-5, with D maybe TRBD1 (6 bases). TRBV23-1 is labeled an ORF, and its function is uncertain. Trimming removed 2 bases from V and 6 bases from J, with 14 bases in between. The CDR3 loop spans 15 amino acids. CDR3 sequence reads: CASSQLSGGGQPQHF. CDR3 nucleotides: TGCGCCAGCAGTCAACTCTCGGGGGGCGGTCAGCCCCAGCATTTT.

The chain is built from TRBV14 and TRBJ1-1; TRBD1 is a possible D gene (6 bases). V gave up 2 bases and J gave up 12 bases, with 25 bases separating them. This CDR3 has 16 residues. Germline CDR1 and CDR2: SGHDN and FVKESK. CDR3 residues: CASSQSIPGARQGTFF. CDR3 DNA: TGTGCCAGCAGCCAATCTATCCCAGGGGCCCGTCAAGGGACTTTCTTT.

The chain carries TRBV18 and TRBJ1-1; D gene ambiguous. The CDR3 is 14 residues long. From germline, CDR1 is KGHSH and CDR2 LQKENI. V gave up 5 bases and J gave up 0 bases, with 10 bases separating them. The CDR3 here is CASSAEGMNTEAFF. The CDR3 DNA reads as TGTGCCAGCTCAGCCGAGGGAATGAACACTGAAGCTTTCTTT.

On this clone itself: A much larger clone lies one base from this, so it may be a read error. This rearrangement joins TRBV7-6 to TRBJ2-2; D gene ambiguous. The CDR3 spans 14 residues. Germline-derived CDR1 and CDR2 are SGHVS and FNYEAQ. Between the trimmed V and J ends, which lost 0 bases and 6 bases, there was a span of 8 bases. CDR3 region: CASSLAVVAGELFF. In nucleotides, the CDR3 is TGTGCCAGCAGCTTAGCGGTAGTGGCCGGGGAGCTGTTTTTT. The full variable domain, with the rest looked up from reference TRBV7-6 and TRBJ2-2, is GAGVSQSPRYKVTKRGQDVALRCDPISGHVSLYWYRQALGQGPEFLTYFNYEAQQDKSGLPNDRFSAERPEGSISTLTIQRTEQRDSAMYRCASSLAVVAGELFFGEGSRLTVL.

The chain carries TRBV5-1 and TRBJ2-7, with D perhaps assigned TRBD1 or TRBD2 (7 bases each). The germline gives CDR1 SGHRS, CDR2 YFSETQ. The CDR3 is made up of 17 amino acids. Trimming stripped 3 bases from V and 0 bases from J, with 19 bases between. CDR3 amino acids: CASSWGPQGGSSYEQYF. The CDR3 nucleotides are TGCGCCAGCAGCTGGGGACCCCAGGGGGGGAGCTCCTACGAGCAGTACTTC. The full variable domain, completed using reference TRBV5-1 and TRBJ2-7, is KAGVTQTPRYLIKTRGQQVTLSCSPISGHRSVSWYQQTPGQGLQFLFEYFSETQRNKGNFPGRFSGRQFSNSRSEMNVSTLELGDSALYLCASSWGPQGGSSYEQYFGPGTRLTVT.

The gene calls are TRBV9 and TRBJ2-7; TRBD2 matches at 13 bases. The germline gives CDR1 SGDLS, CDR2 YYNGEE. The CDR3 spans 15 residues. V dropped 4 bases and J dropped 3; count of bases not matched to a gene: 4. The CDR3 coding sequence is TGTGCCAGCAGCTCTGGGACTAGCGGGAACTACGAGCAGTACTTC. Its translation: CASSSGTSGNYEQYF.

This clone has only a few counts. The gene calls are TRBV6-5 and TRBJ2-7; D might be TRBD2 (5 bases). The CDR3 is 13 amino acids. The V and J ends lost 6 bases and 7 bases respectively, with 16 bases between them. The germline V gene encodes CDR1 MNHEY and CDR2 SVGAGI. CDR3 bases: TGTGCCAGCAGGCGCGACCCCTCGGGAGAGCAGTACTTC. Translated, it gives CASRRDPSGEQYF.

V and J are TRBV5-1 and TRBJ2-7; D might be TRBD1 or TRBD2, each matching 5 bases. In germline, CDR1 is SGHRS, CDR2 YFSETQ. CDR3 length: 15 amino acids. Trimming removed 0 bases at V and 2 bases at J, with 12 bases between. CDR3 loop: CASSLDPGSPYEQYF. The CDR3 bases are TGCGCCAGCAGCTTGGATCCAGGGAGTCCCTACGAGCAGTACTTC.

This sequence joins TRBV6-6 and TRBJ2-5, with 11 nucleotides matching TRBD1. CDR1 is MNHNY and CDR2 is SVGAGI in the germline V gene (reference sequence). The CDR3 totals 16 residues. V shed 0 bases and J 4 bases; nucleotides not matched to a gene: 4. DNA for the CDR3: TGTGCCAGCAGTTACTCTAGCGGACAGGGGGCAGAGACCCAGTACTTC. It yields the protein CASSYSSGQGAETQYF.

The DNA of the CDR3 is TGTGCCAGCACCTACGGAGGGTCACAGCAGCCCCAGCATTTT. Translating gives CASTYGGSQQPQHF. The chain uses TRBV5-6 and TRBJ1-5, with no clear D. The V gene's germline CDR1 is SGHDT and CDR2 YYEEEE. V lost 6 bases, J lost 7 bases, and 17 bases lay in between. The CDR3 sequence is 14 residues long.

The CDR3 DNA reads as TGTGCCAGCAGTGGGCGGGGGGCGAGTGGCTACACCTTC. Translated: CASSGRGASGYTF. The rearrangement uses TRBV2 and TRBJ1-2; D is possibly TRBD1 (6 bases). The CDR3 runs 13 residues. The V end lost 4 bases, the J end lost 7 bases, and 13 bases lay between the germline ends. Germline CDR1 and CDR2: SNHLY and FYNNEI.